The rows below give T cell receptor beta chains drawn from one sample of a study of Ad26.COV2.S vaccination and SARS-CoV-2 variants. Repertoires were generated with immunoSEQ multiplex PCR, while TCRdb's copy carries only in-frame clones and drops some. The data hold a few hundred thousand clones, with about nine tenths observed a single time. The sequencing used peripheral blood, collected in a trial of Ad26.COV2.S vaccine versus placebo. These receptors came from a person between 18 and 59 years old who received the Ad26.COV2.S COVID-19 vaccine or a placebo. Each CDR3 is given with its conserved first and last residue. The D gene is left open where the match is weak.

J gene	V gene	D gene	CDR3 protein
TRBJ2-5	TRBV18	TRBD1	CASSQIHDRAETQYF
TRBJ1-3	TRBV21-1	-	CAIKAVSGNTIYF
TRBJ1-4	TRBV6-5	-	CASLSGQGGKLFF
TRBJ2-7	TRBV7-9	-	CASSPRAGLPSYEQYF
TRBJ2-1	TRBV11-2	TRBD2	CASSLDTPLAGGRVNEQFF
TRBJ1-6	TRBV10-3	TRBD1	CAISEPGQGAGNSPLHF
TRBJ1-6	TRBV30	-	CAWSVQTGVNSPLHF
TRBJ2-1	TRBV5-1	-	CASSLSAGVLGNEQFF
TRBJ1-2	TRBV2	TRBD1	CASSEALEAGGGYTF
TRBJ2-3	TRBV30	-	CAWGYAGPDTQYF
TRBJ2-6	TRBV3-1/TRBV3-2	-	CASSQDRWAGSSGANVLTF
TRBJ1-1	TRBV15	-	CATSIQGHTEAFF
TRBJ2-3	TRBV11-3	TRBD2	CASSLREGGTDTQYF
TRBJ1-4	TRBV4-1	-	CASSQVGRATEKLFF
TRBJ2-7	TRBV9	TRBD2	CASTQGPIAGPYEQYF
TRBJ1-2	TRBV5-6	TRBD1	CASRRDRGFGYTF
TRBJ2-2	TRBV6-6	TRBD1	CASSRGLNTGELFF
TRBJ2-5	TRBV12-3/TRBV12-4	-	CASSLKETQYF
TRBJ2-6	TRBV7-8	-	CASSLGYGSSGANVLTF
TRBJ2-2	TRBV9	TRBD2	CASASGGQAGELFF
TRBJ1-1	TRBV24-1	-	CATSDLPGTEAFF
TRBJ2-7	TRBV5-4	TRBD2	CASSTGTSGSLYYYEQYF
TRBJ1-4	TRBV28	TRBD1	CASRLTGDREKLFF
TRBJ2-2	TRBV7-9	TRBD1	CASSFTGGLGTGELFF
TRBJ2-5	TRBV7-2	-	CASSPLQGSWAETQYF
TRBJ2-3	TRBV28	TRBD2	CASSPGRGPFTDTQYF
TRBJ2-7	TRBV9	-	CASSVGLGSYEQYF
TRBJ2-2	TRBV10-3	-	CAISGGLAVNTGELFF
TRBJ1-2	TRBV7-9	-	CASSQSWGSYGSNYGYTF
TRBJ1-2	TRBV7-2	TRBD1	CASSPRTGLYGYTF
TRBJ2-2	TRBV14	TRBD2	CASSQVAGGANTGELFF
TRBJ2-3	TRBV27	-	CASSFLRADDTQYF
TRBJ1-6	TRBV4-2	-	CASSRPASAILGSYNSPLHF
TRBJ1-5	TRBV28	-	CASSPAGLSNQPQHF
TRBJ2-1	TRBV6-2/TRBV6-3	TRBD2	CASSPISTSGPYNEQFF
TRBJ1-4	TRBV5-1	TRBD1	CASTQGATNEKLFF
TRBJ2-1	TRBV6-2/TRBV6-3	TRBD1	CASSPGTGAYNEQFF
TRBJ2-3	TRBV5-1	TRBD2	CASSLEASGGRTDTQYF
TRBJ2-7	TRBV27	-	CASSFSVGRVPPYEQYF
TRBJ2-7	TRBV5-8	TRBD1	CAGRRGQGDGEQYF
TRBJ1-4	TRBV7-8	-	CASSLPGGQGEKLFF
TRBJ1-2	TRBV2	TRBD1	CASSSGGGVYGYTF